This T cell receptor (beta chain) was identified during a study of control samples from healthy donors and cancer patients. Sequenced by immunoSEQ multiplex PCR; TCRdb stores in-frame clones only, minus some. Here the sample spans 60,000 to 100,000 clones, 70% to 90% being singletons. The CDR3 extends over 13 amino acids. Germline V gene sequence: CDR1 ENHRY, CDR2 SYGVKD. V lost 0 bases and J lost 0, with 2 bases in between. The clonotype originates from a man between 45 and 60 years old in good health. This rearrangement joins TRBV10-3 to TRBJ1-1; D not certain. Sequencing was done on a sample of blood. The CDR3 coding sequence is TGTGCCATCAGTGAGTCTATGAACACTGAAGCTTTCTTT. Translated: CAISESMNTEAFF.